This TCR beta chain is drawn from a study of glioma-infiltrating T cells after dendritic cell vaccination. Study as a whole: Autologous tumor lysate was loaded overnight onto monocyte-derived dendritic cells grown approximately 7 days with IL-4 and GM-CSF.

A few counts support this clone. Time point reported: after dendritic cell vaccination, including at tumor progression/relapse. Isocitrate dehydrogenase mutation was absent in all glioblastoma patients. Only in-frame clones appear in the TCRdb table, and some are missing; sequencing was by immunoSEQ multiplex PCR. This table has tens of thousands of clones, about nine tenths appearing once. Losses at the gene ends were 0 bases for V and 2 bases for J; bases not matched to a gene: 7. CDR1 and CDR2 (germline): MGHRA, YSYEKL. The CDR3 is 18 amino acids. This TCR derives from a human donor with glioblastoma. The chain joins TRBV4-1 to TRBJ1-2; 12 bases match TRBD1. The sequencing used blood, collected after dendritic cell vaccination. The DNA for the CDR3 is TGCGCCAGCAGCCAAGATGGGGACAGGGGGCTCCTAAACTATGGCTACACCTTC. It codes for CASSQDGDRGLLNYGYTF.